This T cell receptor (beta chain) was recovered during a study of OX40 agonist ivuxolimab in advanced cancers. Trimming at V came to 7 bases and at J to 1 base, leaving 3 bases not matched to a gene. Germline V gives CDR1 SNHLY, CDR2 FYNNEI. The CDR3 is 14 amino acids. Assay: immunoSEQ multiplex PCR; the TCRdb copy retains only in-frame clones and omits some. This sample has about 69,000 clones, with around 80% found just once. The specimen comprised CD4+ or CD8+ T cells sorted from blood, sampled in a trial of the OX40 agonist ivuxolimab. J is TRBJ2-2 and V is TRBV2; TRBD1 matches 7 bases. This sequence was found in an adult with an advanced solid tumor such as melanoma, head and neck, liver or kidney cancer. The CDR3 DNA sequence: TGTGCCAGCACGAACAGGGGGAACACCGGGGAGCTGTTTTTT. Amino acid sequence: CASTNRGNTGELFF.